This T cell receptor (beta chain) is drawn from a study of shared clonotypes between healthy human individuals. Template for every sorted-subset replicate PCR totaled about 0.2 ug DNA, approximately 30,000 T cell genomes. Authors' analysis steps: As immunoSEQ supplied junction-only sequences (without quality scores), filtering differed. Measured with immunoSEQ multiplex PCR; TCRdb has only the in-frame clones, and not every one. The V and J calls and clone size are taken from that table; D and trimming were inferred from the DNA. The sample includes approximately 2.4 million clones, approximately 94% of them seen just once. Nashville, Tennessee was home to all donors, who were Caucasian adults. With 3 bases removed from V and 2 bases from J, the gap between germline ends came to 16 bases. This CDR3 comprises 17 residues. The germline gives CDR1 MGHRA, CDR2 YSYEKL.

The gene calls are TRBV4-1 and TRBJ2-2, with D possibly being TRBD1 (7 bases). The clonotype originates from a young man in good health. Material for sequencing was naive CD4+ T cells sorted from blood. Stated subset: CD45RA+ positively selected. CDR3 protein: CASSHKAGQINTGELFF. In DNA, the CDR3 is TGCGCCAGCAGCCACAAGGCGGGACAGATCAACACCGGGGAGCTGTTTTTT.